The present entry profiles one T cell receptor beta chain with its context. Its antigen is not identified. The data stem from a study of T cell repertoires in cytomegalovirus infection. Study-level background: As its CMV epitopes, the study selected recently identified HLA-C-restricted and well-studied HLA-B-restricted targets. Indications came from public TCR beta signatures; they pointed to CMV infection and to a matching HLA type. Study findings and constraints: Summed public TCR beta family frequency identified CMV carriers bearing the relevant HLA. HLA-C-restricted CMV clonotypes gave the most frequent clonotype in two of eight donors.

TCRdb passed the reads through MiXCR, listing each CDR3 protein once. Among hundreds of thousands of distinct CDR3 sequences, around 35% were seen once, and the ten largest hold 18%. CDR1 is MNHEY and CDR2 is SVGEGT in the germline V gene. The ends were cut back, 6 bases at V and 3 bases at J, with 14 bases in the middle. This CDR3 has 14 amino acids. J is TRBJ2-5 and V is TRBV6-2 or TRBV6-3; D gene uncertain. The source was cultured PBMCs, collected from culture after CMV antigen stimulation. The sequence came from a human donor in good health (CMV status not recorded). Some clones in this sample may be carry-over from other donors' samples. For the CDR3, the DNA is TGTGCCAGCAGCGAACCCGGGCTGGAAGAGACCCAGTACTTC. It codes for CASSEPGLEETQYF.